Sequencing of this T cell receptor beta chain was carried out in a study of PD-1 blockade in classical Hodgkin lymphoma. Findings and limits, study-wide: Complete responders entered with baseline diversity on par with newly diagnosed patients, the results showed. In CD4+ cells, TCR diversity went up significantly by C4D1, but in CD8+ cells it did not.

The protocol was immunoSEQ multiplex PCR, while the TCRdb copy is restricted to in-frame clones and leaves out a portion. This sample has approximately 110,000 clones; roughly 89% occur once, and the top ten carry around 17%. This CDR3 region has 15 residues. The germline gives CDR1 KGHSH, CDR2 LQKENI. Trimming removed 1 base from V and 2 bases from J, with 9 bases in between. Time point given: cycle 4 day 1 (C4D1), after 6 weeks of nivolumab. With no exception, relapse followed autologous stem cell transplantation in all patients, and brentuximab vedotin exposure varied. On this clone itself: Its antigen is currently unknown.

The sample was peripheral blood mononuclear cells (PBMCs), taken before the fourth cycle of nivolumab. This clonotype originated in a human donor with classical Hodgkin lymphoma. The chain has TRBV18 and TRBJ1-3; D gene unclear. Written as DNA, the CDR3 is TGTGCCAGCTCACCACGGACGGGAGCTGGAAACACCATATATTTT. This translates into CASSPRTGAGNTIYF.